These 2 T cell receptor beta chains were all obtained from the same sample, sequenced in a study of blood T cell repertoires in COVID-19 (TCRdb year 2020). Library prep was done by the immunoSEQ multiplex PCR assay. The table was pulled from immuneACCESS by TCRdb, which kept in-frame rearrangements only. Such tables lose some clones; where checked, under half of the loss comes from unresolved V genes, and the rest has no known cause. The sample table records 200,000 to 250,000 clones; 75% to 90% of these occur just once. The ten largest clones represent 3% to 3.5% of the sample. Input material: PBMCs or T cells enriched from blood (not recorded which). These TCRs come from a woman under 30 in a cohort exposed to, infected with or recovered from COVID-19 (not recorded which).

This sequence joins TRBV18 and TRBJ2-2; TRBD2 matches at 10 bases. The ends lost 0 bases at V and 0 bases at J; junction bases unmatched: 4. From germline, CDR1 is KGHSH and CDR2 LQKENI. The CDR3 sequence is 18 residues long. In DNA, the CDR3 is TGTGCCAGCTCACCACCGGCTAGCGGGGGAGCGAACACCGGGGAGCTGTTTTTT. This sequence encodes CASSPPASGGANTGELFF.

This clone was counted a single time. The chain joins TRBV27 to TRBJ2-2; TRBD1 matches at 9 bases. V lost 5 bases, J lost 4 bases, and 5 bases stayed unmatched. Germline CDR1 is MNHEY and CDR2 is SMNVEV (reference sequence). This CDR3 is 15 amino acids long. As DNA, the CDR3 is TGTGCCAGCAGTGGAAACAGGGGGCCCACCGGGGAGCTGTTTTTT. This codes for CASSGNRGPTGELFF.